This T cell receptor (beta chain) comes out of a study of blood T cell repertoires in COVID-19. Across the study: The study drew acute and convalescent COVID-19 samples from the United States, Italy and Spain.

Trimming shortened V by 2 bases and J by 0 bases, and 19 bases separated the two germline ends. From germline, CDR1 is MGHRA and CDR2 YSYEKL. The CDR3 spans 19 residues. The table came from immunoSEQ multiplex PCR; TCRdb's copy has only in-frame clones and leaves some out. The sample includes 130,000 to 150,000 clones, less than 90% of them seen just once. This sequence originates from a human donor in a cohort sampled during active COVID-19. Sequenced: peripheral blood. V is TRBV4-1 and J is TRBJ2-2; maybe TRBD2 (5 bases). CDR3 residues: CASSQYSVSIVANTGELFF. The CDR3 DNA reads TGCGCCAGCAGCCAATATAGCGTCAGTATAGTCGCGAACACCGGGGAGCTGTTTTTT.